This T cell receptor beta chain comes out of a study of blood T cells in healthy people across ages. As for the study in general: About one barcoded beta molecule per two T cells came from capture by template switching.

Whole-study findings and limits: Age brought a roughly linear fall in TCR beta diversity measured per million T cells.

Trimming left V 6 bases short and J 7 bases short, with 19 bases between. CDR1 and CDR2 (germline): MNHEY, SVGAGI. This CDR3 contains 16 residues. This clonotype was counted ten times or more. Its antigen is as yet unknown. Combining a sample-barcoded 5' primer with a J-beta primer mix, a second PCR ran for roughly 7 to 11 cycles. Template switching added a 12-random-nucleotide identifier to every cDNA molecule. Via MiXCR, TCRdb re-called the 5' RACE reads, giving one row per CDR3 protein. This sample has about 670,000 distinct CDR3 sequences, with roughly 43% found just once. Isolation yielded PBMCs, at least 6.5 million per sample, in every case.

Sequenced input: blood. This clonotype was sampled from a man older than 75 in good health. This chain joins TRBV6-5 and TRBJ1-6, with a possible D match to TRBD1 (6 bases). The CDR3 spells CASSNLDSEANSPLHF. The CDR3 DNA is TGTGCCAGCAGCAACCTGGACAGCGAAGCAAATTCACCCCTCCACTTT.